One sample yielded the 23 T cell receptor beta chains listed below, sequenced in a study of regulatory T cells in long-lasting Graves disease. Construction of the TCR beta libraries employed iRepertoire HTBI primers in conjunction with Arm-PCR of CDR3 regions. TCRdb redid the calling of the multiplex PCR reads with MiXCR, one entry per CDR3 protein. The repertoire holds about 620,000 distinct CDR3 sequences, roughly 15% seen once, with about 18% in the top ten. Time point in this sample: newly diagnosed GD, antithyroid drugs for less than 3 months. With RNA extracted from PBMCs as input, the TCR library was made. This sample was also put to use in a study of T cells in Graves' hyperthyroidism and ophthalmopathy.

Here the sequenced sample was peripheral blood mononuclear cells (PBMCs), taken at new diagnosis, from a patient treated with antithyroid drugs. The receptors stem from a woman aged 25 to 39 with Graves disease.

The chain is built from TRBV4-1 and TRBJ2-7, with 8 bases that match TRBD1. The V segment lost 1 base and the J segment 3 bases; nucleotides outside the gene matches: 5. CDR1 is MGHRA and CDR2 is YSYEKL in the germline V gene. CDR3 length equals 15 residues. DNA for the CDR3: TGCGCCAGCAGCCAAGCGGGGACAGGAATCTACGAGCAGTACTTC. Amino acid sequence: CASSQAGTGIYEQYF.

In this sample, this clonotype turned up many times. This rearrangement joins TRBV28 to TRBJ1-5; perhaps TRBD1 as D (6 bases). Trimming cost V 3 bases and J 2 bases, with 11 bases left between them. Germline CDR1 and CDR2: MDHEN and SYDVKM. The CDR3 is 15 amino acids. CDR3 sequence: CASSFTGARNQPQHF. The CDR3 nucleotides are TGTGCCAGCAGTTTTACGGGGGCCCGCAATCAGCCCCAGCATTTT. Full variable domain (missing parts from reference TRBV28 and TRBJ1-5): DVKVTQSSRYLVKRTGEKVFLECVQDMDHENMFWYRQDPGLGLRLIYFSYDVKMKEKGDIPEGYSVSREKKERFSLILESASTNQTSMYLCASSFTGARNQPQHFGDGTRLSIL.

The table lists this clonotype with many counts. The rearrangement links TRBV28 to TRBJ2-1, with D perhaps TRBD1 or TRBD2 (6 bases each). Germline V gene data show CDR1 as MDHEN and CDR2 as SYDVKM. V was cut by 4 bases and J by 10 bases, with 20 bases left in between. This CDR3 comprises 15 residues. CDR3 sequence: CASSSWRGEAEEQFF. The CDR3, as DNA: TGTGCCAGCAGTTCCTGGAGGGGGGAGGCCGAGGAGCAGTTCTTC.

This clonotype was recorded a few times. V gene TRBV5-1 combines with J gene TRBJ2-3; 7 bases match TRBD2. With 6 bases clipped from V and 0 bases from J, the junction kept 7 bases outside the gene matches. Looked up from germline, CDR1 is SGHRS and CDR2 is YFSETQ. The CDR3 is 15 residues long. The CDR3 loop is CASTPGGTSTDTQYF. As DNA, the CDR3 is TGCGCCAGCACTCCCGGGGGGACTAGCACAGATACGCAGTATTTT. The whole variable domain, remainder taken from reference TRBV5-1 and TRBJ2-3, is KAGVTQTPRYLIKTRGQQVTLSCSPISGHRSVSWYQQTPGQGLQFLFEYFSETQRNKGNFPGRFSGRQFSNSRSEMNVSTLELGDSALYLCASTPGGTSTDTQYFGPGTRLTVL.

In its sample, this clonotype was seen a few times. The V gene is TRBV30, the J gene TRBJ1-3; D is undetermined. Germline-derived CDR1 and CDR2 are GTSNPN and SVGIG (reference sequence). V was clipped by 2 bases and J by 0 bases, with 5 bases between them. The CDR3 is made up of 13 amino acids. In DNA form, the CDR3 reads TGTGCCTGGAGTATGGACTCTGGAAACACCATATATTTT. This sequence encodes CAWSMDSGNTIYF.

This clonotype was counted many times. The genes are TRBV10-2 and TRBJ1-2, with 7 bases that match TRBD1. The germline V gene has CDR1 WSHSY and CDR2 SAAADI. This CDR3 is built from 13 residues. The V gene end was trimmed by 6 bases and the J gene end by 8 bases; junction bases not matched to a gene: 9. The CDR3 region is CASSGGTAHGYTF. The CDR3, as DNA: TGCGCCAGCAGCGGAGGGACAGCCCACGGCTACACCTTC.

The J gene is TRBJ1-1, the V gene TRBV5-1; D not certain. CDR3 length equals 14 residues. V was cut by 4 bases and J by 6 bases, with 16 bases left in between. Germline V gene sequence: CDR1 SGHRS, CDR2 YFSETQ. In nucleotides, the CDR3 is TGCGCCAGCAGCGCGGTTTTATCCTCTTCTGAAGCTTTCTTT. Translated: CASSAVLSSSEAFF.

This clonotype was seen a few times. The chain employs TRBV5-1 and TRBJ2-1; possibly TRBD2 for D (6 bases). The CDR3 extends over 14 amino acids. Germline CDR1 SGHRS, CDR2 YFSETQ. V was cut by 4 bases and J by 3 bases, with 11 bases left in between. This CDR3 reads CASSERVNYNEQFF. CDR3 in DNA: TGCGCCAGCAGCGAGCGGGTGAACTACAATGAGCAGTTCTTC. The complete variable domain, with remaining parts taken from reference TRBV5-1 and TRBJ2-1, reads KAGVTQTPRYLIKTRGQQVTLSCSPISGHRSVSWYQQTPGQGLQFLFEYFSETQRNKGNFPGRFSGRQFSNSRSEMNVSTLELGDSALYLCASSERVNYNEQFFGPGTRLTVL.

The rearrangement uses TRBV30 and TRBJ2-1; D not resolved. The CDR3 length is 11 residues. V lost 3 bases and J lost 15, with 15 bases in between. CDR1 is GTSNPN, CDR2 SVGIG, per germline (reference sequence). CDR3: CAWSGAETLFF. The CDR3, as DNA: TGTGCCTGGAGCGGAGCAGAGACACTGTTCTTC.

This chain joins TRBV5-6 and TRBJ2-7, with a tentative D call TRBD2 (6 bases). V dropped 2 bases and J dropped 0 bases, with 12 bases sitting between them. Germline V gene data show CDR1 as SGHDT and CDR2 as YYEEEE. The CDR3 length is 15 residues. CDR3 sequence (DNA): TGTGCCAGCAGCTTTCGGGGGACTTACTCCTACGAGCAGTACTTC. This sequence encodes CASSFRGTYSYEQYF.

This clonotype was detected many times. The gene calls are TRBV12-3 or TRBV12-4 and TRBJ1-4; D might be TRBD1 (5 bases). The CDR3 length is 15 residues. Trimming removed 7 bases at V and 8 bases at J, with 20 bases between. The CDR3 DNA follows: TGTGCCAGCAATCTCTCCCCGGGGCAGCGAGAAAAACTGTTTTTT. Translating it yields CASNLSPGQREKLFF.

The chain has TRBV18 and TRBJ2-7; D gene ambiguous. The CDR3 is made up of 14 amino acids. Germline lookup yields CDR1 KGHSH and CDR2 LQKENI. V was trimmed by 1 base and J by 3 bases, leaving 10 bases between them. CDR3 sequence reads: CASSPQGVVYEQYF. CDR3 coding DNA: TGTGCCAGCTCACCACAGGGTGTGGTCTACGAGCAGTACTTC.

The genes are TRBV27 and TRBJ1-4; no definite D call. The CDR3 has 14 amino acids. Germline V lookup: CDR1 MNHEY, CDR2 SMNVEV (reference sequence). V was cut by 3 bases and J by 7 bases, with 12 bases left in between. The CDR3 DNA sequence: TGTGCCAGCAGTTTGGCCTACTCCAGTGAAAAACTGTTTTTT. It encodes CASSLAYSSEKLFF.

This clonotype has a handful of counts. V gene TRBV20-1 combines with J gene TRBJ1-3; D is uncertain. V gave up 5 bases and J gave up 2 bases, with 13 bases separating them. This CDR3 region has 14 residues. CDR1 and CDR2 from the germline V gene are DFQATT and SNEGSKA (reference sequence). The CDR3 sequence: CSAYIDPTGNTIYF. The CDR3 nucleotides are TGCAGTGCTTATATAGACCCCACTGGAAACACCATATATTTT.

The chain couples TRBV19 to TRBJ2-7; unclear D gene. CDR3 length equals 10 residues. Germline CDR1 LNHDA, CDR2 SQIVND (reference sequence). V was pared by 1 base and J by 7 bases, with 2 bases between. The CDR3 spells CASSIGEQYF. The CDR3 nucleotides read TGTGCCAGTAGTATAGGTGAGCAGTACTTC.

This clonotype has at least ten counts. The chain links TRBV7-8 to TRBJ1-5; D is uncertain. Between the trimmed V and J ends, which lost 4 bases and 2 bases, there was a span of 15 bases. The CDR3 is 16 amino acids. CDR1 SGHVS and CDR2 FQNEAQ come from the germline V gene. The CDR3 DNA follows: TGTGCCAGCAGCTCCGACACCTACGCGGGCAATCAGCCCCAGCATTTT. Translating gives CASSSDTYAGNQPQHF. Looking up the rest from reference TRBV7-8 and TRBJ1-5 gives the full variable domain: GAGVSQSPRYKVAKRGQDVALRCDPISGHVSLFWYQQALGQGPEFLTYFQNEAQLDKSGLPSDRFFAERPEGSVSTLKIQRTQQEDSAVYLCASSSDTYAGNQPQHFGDGTRLSIL.

The sample holds many counts of this clonotype. This chain joins TRBV20-1 and TRBJ1-4, with D possibly being TRBD1 (6 bases). V was shortened by 0 bases and J by 7 bases, with 12 bases between the two germline ends. Germline V CDR1 and CDR2: DFQATT, SNEGSKA (reference sequence). This CDR3 comprises 14 residues. Here the CDR3 reads CSARDGGKGEKLFF. CDR3 nucleotide sequence: TGCAGTGCTAGAGATGGGGGCAAGGGTGAAAAACTGTTTTTT.

This clonotype was counted ten times or more. This rearrangement joins TRBV6-1 to TRBJ1-1, with TRBD1 matching 9 bases. Germline CDR1 and CDR2: MNHNS and SASEGT. The CDR3 length is 16 residues. The V and J ends lost 6 bases and 0 bases, in that order; junction bases with no gene match: 8. CDR3 protein: CASRDRGRTMNTEAFF. The CDR3 nucleotides read TGTGCCAGCAGGGACAGGGGCAGGACCATGAACACTGAAGCTTTCTTT.

V usage is TRBV7-9 and J usage is TRBJ2-2, with 10 bases that match TRBD2. The CDR3 extends over 15 amino acids. In germline, CDR1 is SEHNR, CDR2 FQNEAQ (reference sequence). With V trimmed by 5 bases and J by 5 bases, 5 bases remained unmatched. The CDR3: CASSQASGGTGELFF. The DNA of the CDR3 is TGTGCCAGCAGCCAGGCTAGCGGGGGAACCGGGGAGCTGTTTTTT.

There are many counts of this clonotype. V usage is TRBV14 and J usage is TRBJ2-7; possibly TRBD2 for D (5 bases). The CDR3 covers 14 residues. CDR1 SGHDN and CDR2 FVKESK come from the germline V gene. Trimming took off 4 bases at V and 0 bases at J, with 10 bases between the two ends. The CDR3 DNA reads TGTGCCAGCAGCCCCCAGCGGAGCTCCTACGAGCAGTACTTC. It yields the protein CASSPQRSSYEQYF. The full variable domain, completed using reference TRBV14 and TRBJ2-7, is EAGVTQFPSHSVIEKGQTVTLRCDPISGHDNLYWYRRVMGKEIKFLLHFVKESKQDESGMPNNRFLAERTGGTYSTLKVQPAELEDSGVYFCASSPQRSSYEQYFGPGTRLTVT.

J is TRBJ1-5 and V is TRBV24-1; D possibly corresponds to TRBD1 (6 bases). Trimming pared 2 bases from V and 5 bases from J, leaving 21 bases between. This CDR3 has 18 amino acids. Germline loops: CDR1 KGHDR, CDR2 SFDVKD. The CDR3 reads CATSDSREGVTQDQPQHF. The DNA for the CDR3 is TGTGCCACCAGTGATTCAAGGGAGGGGGTCACCCAGGATCAGCCCCAGCATTTT.

This clonotype was counted ten times or more. V and J are TRBV11-3 and TRBJ2-1; D is possibly TRBD1 or TRBD2 (5 bases each). The CDR3 sequence is 16 residues long. Trimming removed 3 bases from V and 6 bases from J, with 18 bases in between. Germline V gene lookup returns CDR1 SGHNT and CDR2 YENEEA. In DNA, the CDR3 is TGTGCCAGCAGCTTCAGTGCAGGGAACGAGGGCAATGAGCAGTTCTTC. Its protein product is CASSFSAGNEGNEQFF.

This clonotype was detected many times. The chain carries TRBV6-1 and TRBJ2-7, with 8 positions matching TRBD1. Germline V CDR1 and CDR2: MNHNS, SASEGT. This CDR3 comprises 14 residues. V shed 6 bases and J 5 bases; nucleotides not matched to a gene: 9. The CDR3: CASREPGQEDEQYF. The CDR3 DNA reads as TGTGCCAGCAGAGAACCGGGACAGGAGGACGAGCAGTACTTC.